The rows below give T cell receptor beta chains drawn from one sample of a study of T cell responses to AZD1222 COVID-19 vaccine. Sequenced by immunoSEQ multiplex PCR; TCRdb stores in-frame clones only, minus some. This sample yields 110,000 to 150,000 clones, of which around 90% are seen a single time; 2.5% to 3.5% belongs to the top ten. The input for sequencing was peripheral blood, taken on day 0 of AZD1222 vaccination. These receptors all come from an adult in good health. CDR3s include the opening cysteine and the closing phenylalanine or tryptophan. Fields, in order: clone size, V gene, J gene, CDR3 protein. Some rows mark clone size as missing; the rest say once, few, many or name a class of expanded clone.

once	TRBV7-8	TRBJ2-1	CASSFVGGWNEQFF
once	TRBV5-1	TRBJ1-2	CASSLAVEAGYTF
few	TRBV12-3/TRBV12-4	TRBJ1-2	CATRTGGLYGYTF
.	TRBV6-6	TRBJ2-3	CASSFGLAGATDTQYF
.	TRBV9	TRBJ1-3	CASSSGSGNTIYF
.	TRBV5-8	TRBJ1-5	CASSLVAGAYQPQHF
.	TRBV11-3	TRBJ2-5	CASSLAAGETQYF
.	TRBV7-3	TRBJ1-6	CASSLRSLRRESHSPLHF
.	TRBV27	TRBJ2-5	CASSPLGAGTGGETQYF
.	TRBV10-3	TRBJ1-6	CATAGQATLNSPLHF
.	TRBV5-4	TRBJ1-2	CASSKSTGPKYGYTF
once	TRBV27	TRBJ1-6	CASSGLQGYNSPLHF
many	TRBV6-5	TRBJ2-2	CASSMDTGELFF
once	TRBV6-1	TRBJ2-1	CASSGPGLAASRDEQFF
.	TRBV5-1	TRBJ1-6	CASSLSGQYNSPLHF
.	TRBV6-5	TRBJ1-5	CASSYFGSNQPQHF
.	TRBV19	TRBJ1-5	CASSWDSRPQHF
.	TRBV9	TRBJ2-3	CASSVAGSTDTQYF
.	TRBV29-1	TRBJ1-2	CSVGHILYGYTF
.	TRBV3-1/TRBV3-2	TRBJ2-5	CASSPGTLPQETQYF
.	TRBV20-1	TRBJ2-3	CSASSAGGKTDTQYF
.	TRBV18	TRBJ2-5	CASSLRLAQSGETQYF
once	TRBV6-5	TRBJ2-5	CASSYGGGSQETQYF
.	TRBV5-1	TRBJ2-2	CASRYLAGDTGELFF
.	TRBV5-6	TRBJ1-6	CASSPYGPNNSPLHF
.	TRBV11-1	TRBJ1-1	CASSLAVENTEAFF
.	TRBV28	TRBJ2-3	CASSSSGLVDTQYF
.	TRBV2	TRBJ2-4	CASSSGTSGGAWDIQYF
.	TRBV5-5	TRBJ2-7	CASSLSFAGTTSYEQYF